The clone carrying this T cell receptor (beta chain) was seen a single time. Per the germline V gene, CDR1 is MDHEN and CDR2 is SYDVKM. The junction had 1 base not matched to a gene; V was cut back by 6 bases and J by 2 bases. The CDR3 spans 12 residues. Two negative PCRs, clearance, or symptom resolution had been documented for recovered Cohort 3 donors. These data are taken from a study of blood T cell repertoires in COVID-19. In the original processing: Researchers report that nucleated cell counts were estimated from reference gene primer amplification. Repertoires were generated with immunoSEQ multiplex PCR, while TCRdb's copy carries only in-frame clones and drops some. V, J and clone size were drawn from that table, and D and trimming were deduced from the DNA. The sample lists about 250,000 clones; approximately 90% were seen once.

This TCR derives from a man aged 40-49 years who had recovered from COVID-19. The sequencing sample was made of PBMCs or T cells enriched from blood (not recorded which). This chain uses TRBV28 with TRBJ2-7; the match to TRBD1 covers 7 bases. DNA of the CDR3: TGTGCCAGCAGCGGGACAGCCTACGAGCAGTACTTC. It encodes CASSGTAYEQYF.